This TCR beta chain came from a study of blood T cell repertoires in COVID-19. TCRdb's copy holds only in-frame clones and misses some; the assay was immunoSEQ multiplex PCR. In the table there are roughly 120,000 clones, about nine tenths of which are singletons. CDR1 and CDR2 (germline): GTSNPN, SVGIG (reference sequence). V trimming: 3 bases; J trimming: 6 bases; junction bases outside the gene matches: 11. The CDR3 contains 15 residues. This receptor was taken from a woman in her 70s with acute or convalescent COVID-19. The gene calls are TRBV30 and TRBJ1-3; TRBD1 matches 7 bases. What was sequenced was peripheral blood. The CDR3 coding sequence is TGTGCCTGGAGGGTTATGACAGGGTTTGAAAACACCATATATTTT. It specifies CAWRVMTGFENTIYF. The complete variable domain, with remaining parts taken from reference TRBV30 and TRBJ1-3, reads SQTIHQWPATLVQPVGSPLSLECTVEGTSNPNLYWYRQAAGRGLQLLFYSVGIGQISSEVPQNLSASRPQDRQFILSSKKLLLSDSGFYLCAWRVMTGFENTIYFGEGSWLTVV.